These 8 T cell receptor beta chains share one sample of origin, sequenced in a study of blood T cell repertoires in COVID-19 (TCRdb year 2020). Libraries were made using the immunoSEQ multiplex PCR assay. The table was pulled from immuneACCESS by TCRdb, which kept in-frame rearrangements only. Such tables lose some clones; where checked, under half of the loss comes from unresolved V genes, and the rest has no known cause. The sample table holds 55,000 or so clones, of which around nine tenths were seen once. Around 7.1% of the sample is held by the ten biggest clonotypes. Material: peripheral blood. The receptor source for this set is an older woman with COVID-19, enrolled during active disease.

The chain joins TRBV3-1 (or the pseudogene TRBV3-2) to TRBJ2-7; 11 nucleotides line up with TRBD2. The CDR3 totals 16 residues. Germline lookup yields CDR1 LGHDT and CDR2 YNNKEL (reference sequence). Trimming at V came to 4 bases and at J to 4 bases, leaving 9 bases not matched to a gene. The CDR3 loop reads CASSRDLAGGGYEQYF. The DNA for the CDR3 is TGTGCCAGCAGCCGCGACTTAGCGGGAGGGGGTTACGAGCAGTACTTC.

The V call is TRBV19, the J call TRBJ2-2; possibly TRBD1 for D (6 bases). Germline assignment: CDR1 LNHDA and CDR2 SQIVND (reference sequence). Trimming pared 5 bases from V and 2 bases from J, leaving 15 bases between. This CDR3 comprises 16 residues. The CDR3, as DNA: TGTGCCAGTAGTGAATGGGCAGGGGTCAACACCGGGGAGCTGTTTTTT. Translated: CASSEWAGVNTGELFF. The full variable domain, completed using reference TRBV19 and TRBJ2-2, is DGGITQSPKYLFRKEGQNVTLSCEQNLNHDAMYWYRQDPGQGLRLIYYSQIVNDFQKGDIAEGYSVSREKKESFPLTVTSAQKNPTAFYLCASSEWAGVNTGELFFGEGSRLTVL.

The rearrangement joins TRBV28 to TRBJ2-2, with D unresolved. Germline V gives CDR1 MDHEN, CDR2 SYDVKM. Trimming removed 10 bases from V and 0 bases from J, with 12 bases in between. This CDR3 spans 14 amino acids. In nucleotides, the CDR3 is TGTGCCACCGCTGGGCAGCCGAACACCGGGGAGCTGTTTTTT. It is translated as CATAGQPNTGELFF.

The chain combines TRBV30 with TRBJ2-2; a weak D match, TRBD1 (6 bases). With 5 bases removed from V and 1 base from J, the gap between germline ends came to 14 bases. The germline CDR1 and CDR2 sequences are GTSNPN and SVGIG (reference sequence). There are 15 residues in the CDR3. The CDR3 reads CAWGVGTKNTGELFF. CDR3 bases: TGTGCCTGGGGGGTGGGGACAAAGAACACCGGGGAGCTGTTTTTT.

The V call is TRBV11-3, the J call TRBJ2-1; TRBD2 matches 7 bases. Germline V lookup: CDR1 SGHNT, CDR2 YENEEA. This CDR3 region has 13 residues. V shed 0 bases and J 9 bases; nucleotides not matched to a gene: 2. CDR3: CASSLETSSEQFF. The DNA for the CDR3 is TGTGCCAGCAGCTTAGAGACTAGCAGTGAGCAGTTCTTC.

The V gene is TRBV14, the J gene TRBJ2-4; 14 nucleotides match TRBD2. Germline CDR1 reads SGHDN; CDR2 reads FVKESK. The ends lost 3 bases at V and 1 base at J; junction bases unmatched: 2. The CDR3 has 17 residues. The chain's CDR3 is CASSQTSGRGAKNIQYF. CDR3 nucleotide sequence: TGTGCCAGCAGCCAGACTAGCGGGAGGGGGGCCAAAAACATTCAGTACTTC.

This clone was recorded once. This chain links TRBV19 with TRBJ1-2; D uncertain. V lost 4 bases to trimming and J lost 0 bases, with 12 bases between them. Germline V gene data show CDR1 as LNHDA and CDR2 as SQIVND (reference sequence). There are 15 residues in the CDR3. DNA of the CDR3: TGTGCCAGTAGTAAAGTAGTCATTGCTAACTATGGCTACACCTTC. It is translated as CASSKVVIANYGYTF.

The chain has TRBV19 and TRBJ2-3; TRBD2 agrees at 8 bases. The CDR3 loop spans 13 amino acids. CDR1 is LNHDA and CDR2 is SQIVND in the germline V gene (reference sequence). V gave up 4 bases and J gave up 4 bases; unmatched junction bases: 1. CDR3 DNA: TGTGCCAGTAGTAGGACTAGCCCAGATACGCAGTATTTT. As protein: CASSRTSPDTQYF. The complete variable domain, with remaining parts taken from reference TRBV19 and TRBJ2-3, reads DGGITQSPKYLFRKEGQNVTLSCEQNLNHDAMYWYRQDPGQGLRLIYYSQIVNDFQKGDIAEGYSVSREKKESFPLTVTSAQKNPTAFYLCASSRTSPDTQYFGPGTRLTVL.